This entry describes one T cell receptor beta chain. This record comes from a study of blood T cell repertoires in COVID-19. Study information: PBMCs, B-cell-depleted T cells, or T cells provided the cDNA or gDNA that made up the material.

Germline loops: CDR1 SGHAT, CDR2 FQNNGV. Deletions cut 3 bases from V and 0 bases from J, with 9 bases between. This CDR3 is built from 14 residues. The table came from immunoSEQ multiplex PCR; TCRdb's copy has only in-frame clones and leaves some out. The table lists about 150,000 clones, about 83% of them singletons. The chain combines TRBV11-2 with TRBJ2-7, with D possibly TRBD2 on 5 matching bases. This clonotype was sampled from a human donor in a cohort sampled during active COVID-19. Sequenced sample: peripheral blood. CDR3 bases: TGTGCCAGCAGCTTTCTGGGGAGCTCCTACGAGCAGTACTTC. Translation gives CASSFLGSSYEQYF.